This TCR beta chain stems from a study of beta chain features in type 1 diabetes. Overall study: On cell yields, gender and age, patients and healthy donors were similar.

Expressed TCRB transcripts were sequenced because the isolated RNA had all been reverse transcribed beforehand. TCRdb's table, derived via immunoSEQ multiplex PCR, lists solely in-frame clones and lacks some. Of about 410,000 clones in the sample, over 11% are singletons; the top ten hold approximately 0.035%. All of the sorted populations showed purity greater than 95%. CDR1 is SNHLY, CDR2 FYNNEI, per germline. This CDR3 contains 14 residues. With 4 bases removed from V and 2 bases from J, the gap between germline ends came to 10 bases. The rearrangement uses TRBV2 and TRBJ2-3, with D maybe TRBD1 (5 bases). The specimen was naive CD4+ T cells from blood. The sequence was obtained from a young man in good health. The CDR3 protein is CASSVQGITDTQYF. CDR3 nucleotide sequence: TGTGCCAGCAGTGTGCAGGGAATCACAGATACGCAGTATTTT. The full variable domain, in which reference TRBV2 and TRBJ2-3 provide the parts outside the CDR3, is EPEVTQTPSHQVTQMGQEVILRCVPISNHLYFYWYRQILGQKVEFLVSFYNNEISEKSEIFDDQFSVERPDGSNFTLKIRSTKLEDSAMYFCASSVQGITDTQYFGPGTRLTVL.